This T cell receptor (beta chain) was identified during a study of T-cell memory formation after mild COVID-19. Study details: TCR clusters were mostly confined to one donor each.

Germline CDR1 is SGHRS and CDR2 is YFSETQ. CDR3 size: 14 residues. Trimming removed 2 bases at V and 8 bases at J, with 13 bases between. The 5'RACE method, run with constant-segment primers, produced TCR alpha and TCR beta cDNA libraries (carrying sample barcodes and UMIs). TCRdb reprocessed the 5' RACE reads via MiXCR and lists one record per CDR3 protein. The profile shows fewer than 400,000 distinct CDR3 sequences, roughly 15% of them singletons. Input material: PBMCs or a T cell subset sorted from them (not recorded which). This clonotype originated in a man younger than 35 who had mild COVID-19 (a few samples of this study predate the infection). Cell type and time point are not known. The V call is TRBV5-1, the J call TRBJ1-4, with TRBD1 as a possible D gene (6 bases). The CDR3 nucleotides are TGCGCCAGCAGCTTTGGGGGGCGCGAGGAAAAACTGTTTTTT. It codes for CASSFGGREEKLFF.